The 15 T cell receptor beta chains below come from one sample, sequenced in a study of blood T cell repertoires in COVID-19. Only in-frame clones appear in the TCRdb table, and some are missing; sequencing was by immunoSEQ multiplex PCR. This sample has 80,000 or so clones, with roughly 82% found just once. The sample taken for sequencing was peripheral blood. The receptors shown here come from a human donor in a cohort sampled during active COVID-19.

The rearrangement joins TRBV19 to TRBJ2-3; no reliable D call. Trimming removed 6 bases from V and 1 base from J, with 11 bases in between. This CDR3 spans 14 amino acids. Germline V gene lookup returns CDR1 LNHDA and CDR2 SQIVND (reference sequence). CDR3 loop: CASSPLPGTDTQYF. The CDR3 DNA is TGTGCCAGTAGCCCCTTGCCGGGCACAGATACGCAGTATTTT.

The CDR3 DNA reads as TGTGCCAGTTCTTGGACAGGGGCAAACTATGGCTACACCTTC. This sequence encodes CASSWTGANYGYTF. V usage is TRBV2 and J usage is TRBJ1-2, with 9 bases matching TRBD1. This CDR3 is built from 14 residues. V was pared by 9 bases and J by 2 bases, with 7 bases of the junction left unmatched. Germline lookup yields CDR1 SNHLY and CDR2 FYNNEI.

The chain carries TRBV2 and TRBJ2-3, with 13 bases identical to TRBD2. The V gene end was trimmed by 5 bases and the J gene end by 1 base; junction bases not matched to a gene: 15. CDR1 is SNHLY, CDR2 FYNNEI, per germline. The CDR3 covers 20 residues. The CDR3 sequence: CASSPLHRTSGGRGTDTQYF. The CDR3 DNA sequence: TGTGCCAGCAGTCCTTTACACCGGACTAGCGGGGGCCGAGGCACAGATACGCAGTATTTT.

The chain joins TRBV18 to TRBJ1-4; 9 nucleotides agree with TRBD1. Unmatched junction bases numbered 10, after V lost 4 bases and J lost 7 bases. Germline V gene data show CDR1 as KGHSH and CDR2 as LQKENI. The CDR3 length is 16 residues. CDR3 amino acids: CASSLFSGTGSEKLFF. CDR3 nucleotide sequence: TGTGCCAGCTCACTGTTCTCCGGGACAGGGAGTGAAAAACTGTTTTTT.

This clone has just a few counts. The chain links TRBV27 to TRBJ1-1; possibly TRBD1 for D (6 bases). The CDR3 totals 15 residues. With 4 bases removed from V and 4 bases from J, the gap between germline ends came to 16 bases. Looked up from germline, CDR1 is MNHEY and CDR2 is SMNVEV (reference sequence). CDR3 in DNA: TGTGCCAGCAGTTCCACCTCGGGACAAAGCACTGAAGCTTTCTTT. Translated: CASSSTSGQSTEAFF.

The gene calls are TRBV7-9 and TRBJ2-5, with 8 bases lining up with TRBD1. The length of the CDR3 is 14 residues. The germline CDR1 and CDR2 sequences are SEHNR and FQNEAQ (reference sequence). Losses at the gene ends were 1 base for V and 5 bases for J; bases not matched to a gene: 3. Here the CDR3 reads CASSLGDRLETQYF. In nucleotides, the CDR3 is TGTGCCAGCAGCTTAGGGGACAGGCTGGAGACCCAGTACTTC.

V and J are TRBV19 and TRBJ1-2, with D possibly matching TRBD1 (5 bases). Germline V gives CDR1 LNHDA, CDR2 SQIVND (reference sequence). This CDR3 contains 12 residues. V was pared by 8 bases and J by 5 bases, with 12 bases between. This CDR3 reads CASREGWYGYTF. In DNA, the CDR3 is TGTGCCAGTCGGGAGGGGTGGTATGGCTACACCTTC.

The chain joins TRBV2 to TRBJ1-1; a possible D gene is TRBD1 (6 bases). V lost 6 bases and J lost 5, with 13 bases in between. Germline loops: CDR1 SNHLY, CDR2 FYNNEI. The length of the CDR3 is 13 residues. The CDR3 is CASRGALGTEAFF. The CDR3 DNA reads TGTGCCAGCAGGGGGGCCCTCGGGACTGAAGCTTTCTTT.

The chain is built from TRBV7-2 and TRBJ1-2; 8 bases agree with TRBD1. Germline V gene lookup returns CDR1 SGHTA and CDR2 FQGNSA. The CDR3 has 14 residues. J lost 4 bases, V lost 6 bases, and 7 bases had no gene match. CDR3: CASSPGGQVYGYTF. The CDR3, as DNA: TGTGCCAGCAGTCCGGGGGGACAGGTCTATGGCTACACCTTC.

This clone was picked up a small number of times. V and J are TRBV3-1 (or the pseudogene TRBV3-2) and TRBJ2-7; 9 nucleotides align to TRBD1. Germline V lookup: CDR1 LGHDT, CDR2 YNNKEL (reference sequence). The ends lost 1 base at V and 6 bases at J; junction bases unmatched: 4. The CDR3 runs 14 residues. Here the CDR3 DNA reads TGTGCCAGCAGCCAAGGACAGGGGGGGCGCGAGCAGTACTTC. This gives the protein CASSQGQGGREQYF.

The chain employs TRBV29-1 and TRBJ1-3, with D maybe TRBD1 (6 bases). This CDR3 contains 16 residues. The germline V and J ends were trimmed by 5 bases and 4 bases, with 21 bases remaining between them. CDR1 is SQVTM, CDR2 ANQGSEA, per germline. The DNA for the CDR3 is TGCAGCGTTCCGTTTGAGTCCCCAGGGGCCGGAAACACCATATATTTT. It specifies CSVPFESPGAGNTIYF.

The J gene is TRBJ1-2, the V gene TRBV3-1 (or the pseudogene TRBV3-2); 10 bases align to TRBD1. Germline trimming cut 1 base from V and 8 bases from J; bases unmatched to any gene: 7. The V gene's germline CDR1 is LGHDT and CDR2 YNNKEL (reference sequence). This CDR3 region has 15 residues. CDR3 in amino acids: CASSQGTGGLGGYTF. The CDR3, as DNA: TGTGCCAGCAGCCAAGGGACAGGGGGATTGGGCGGCTACACCTTC.

A few counts support this clone. The chain couples TRBV5-8 to TRBJ1-3, with D possibly being TRBD1 (5 bases). There are 14 residues in the CDR3. V shed 2 bases and J shed 4 bases, with 10 bases lying between them. The germline CDR1 and CDR2 sequences are SGHTS and YDEGEE. This CDR3 is CASSFRGIGNTIYF. The CDR3 nucleotides are TGTGCCAGCAGCTTCCGGGGGATAGGAAACACCATATATTTT.

This sequence joins TRBV19 and TRBJ1-6; D gene unclear. V lost 3 bases, J lost 6 bases, and 12 bases lay in between. This CDR3 has 15 amino acids. The germline V gene encodes CDR1 LNHDA and CDR2 SQIVND (reference sequence). The CDR3: CASSIYGEGNSPLHF. DNA of the CDR3: TGTGCCAGTAGTATCTACGGAGAGGGTAATTCACCCCTCCACTTT.

This clone was counted only a few times. The chain combines TRBV7-2 with TRBJ2-6, with D possibly being TRBD2 (6 bases). CDR3 length: 18 amino acids. Germline CDR1 and CDR2: SGHTA and FQGNSA. The V end was cut by 4 bases, the J end by 0 bases, with 16 bases between. CDR3 sequence (DNA): TGTGCCAGCAGCTACAGCGGGTCAGTTACCTCTGGGGCCAACGTCCTGACTTTC. It is translated as CASSYSGSVTSGANVLTF.